One TCR beta chain is described in this entry. The antigen is unknown. The assay ran at deep level. Once extracted for a subset, genomic DNA was divided evenly among several immunoSEQ plates. Method: immunoSEQ multiplex PCR; TCRdb's copy keeps in-frame clones and lacks some. The table records a few million clones, 93% of them present only once. This specimen belongs to a study of shared clonotypes between healthy human individuals. Study-level findings and limits: Compared with memory subsets, naive subsets generally had larger estimated richness. Clonotypes shared by all four donors outscored non-shared clonotypes in generation probability.

This CDR3 spans 15 amino acids. Germline V gene lookup returns CDR1 MNHEY and CDR2 SVGAGI. The V end lost 4 bases, the J end lost 0 bases, and 7 bases lay between the germline ends. This receptor was identified in a man aged 18 to 35 in good health. Some clones in this sample may be carry-over from other donors' samples. Source material: naive CD4+ T cells from PBMCs. Subset described: CD45RA+ positively selected. The chain employs TRBV6-5 and TRBJ2-6; tentatively, D is TRBD2 (5 bases). CDR3 in DNA: TGTGCCAGCAGTTCGGGGAGCTCTGGGGCCAACGTCCTGACTTTC. It specifies CASSSGSSGANVLTF.